This T cell receptor beta chain appears in the sequencing data of a study of blood T cell repertoires in COVID-19. Study at large: Acute-phase and convalescent COVID-19 samples originated in the United States, Italy and Spain. PBMCs, B-cell-depleted T cells, or T cells were the source of the cDNA or gDNA that made up the material.

Cohorts were determined from participant-reported clinical history. Per the study methods: Amplification with reference gene primers provided the estimates of nucleated cell counts. Profiled with immunoSEQ multiplex PCR; TCRdb holds only in-frame clones, not every one. Clone size and V and J calls were adopted from that table, with D and trimming inferred from the DNA. The sample lists around 140,000 clones, about 86% occurring once. Germline V CDR1 and CDR2: SGHDN, FVKESK. This CDR3 has 13 residues. The J segment lost 6 bases and the V segment lost 5 bases, leaving 6 bases of the junction unmatched. Sequencing input: PBMCs or T cells enriched from blood (not recorded which). V and J are TRBV14 and TRBJ2-7, with TRBD2 matching 8 bases. The TCR comes from a man aged 35 to 55 with acute COVID-19. CDR3 sequence reads: CASSGSGTIEQYF. The CDR3 DNA reads as TGTGCCAGCAGCGGTAGCGGGACCATCGAGCAGTACTTC.